This T cell receptor beta chain was captured by sequencing in a study of blood T cell repertoires in COVID-19. Germline V gene lookup returns CDR1 SGHDN and CDR2 FVKESK. The V gene lost 6 bases and the J gene lost 5 bases, with 13 bases spanning the gap. CDR3 size: 13 residues. Profiling relied on immunoSEQ multiplex PCR, and the TCRdb table lists in-frame clones only, not all of them. The sample lists roughly 200,000 clones; 88% were seen once. Sample: peripheral blood. J is TRBJ1-1 and V is TRBV14; possible D gene TRBD1, 6 bases. The receptor comes from a man in his late teens or twenties with active or convalescent COVID-19. The CDR3 region is CASSQQGFTEAFF. The CDR3 DNA is TGTGCCAGCAGTCAACAGGGTTTTACTGAAGCTTTCTTT.